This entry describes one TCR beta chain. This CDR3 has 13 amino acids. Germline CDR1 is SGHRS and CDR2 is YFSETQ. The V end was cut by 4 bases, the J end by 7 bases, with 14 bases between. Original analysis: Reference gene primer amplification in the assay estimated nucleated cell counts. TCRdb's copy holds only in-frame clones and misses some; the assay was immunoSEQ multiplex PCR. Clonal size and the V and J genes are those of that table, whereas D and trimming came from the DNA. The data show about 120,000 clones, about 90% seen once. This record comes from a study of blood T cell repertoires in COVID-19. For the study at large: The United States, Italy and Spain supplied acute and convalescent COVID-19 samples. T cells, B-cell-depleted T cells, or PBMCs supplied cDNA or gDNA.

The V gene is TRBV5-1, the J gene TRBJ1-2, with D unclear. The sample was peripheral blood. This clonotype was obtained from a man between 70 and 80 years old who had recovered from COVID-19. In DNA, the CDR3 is TGCGCCAGCAGCCCCATGGGGAGTGGTGGCTACACCTTC. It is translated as CASSPMGSGGYTF.